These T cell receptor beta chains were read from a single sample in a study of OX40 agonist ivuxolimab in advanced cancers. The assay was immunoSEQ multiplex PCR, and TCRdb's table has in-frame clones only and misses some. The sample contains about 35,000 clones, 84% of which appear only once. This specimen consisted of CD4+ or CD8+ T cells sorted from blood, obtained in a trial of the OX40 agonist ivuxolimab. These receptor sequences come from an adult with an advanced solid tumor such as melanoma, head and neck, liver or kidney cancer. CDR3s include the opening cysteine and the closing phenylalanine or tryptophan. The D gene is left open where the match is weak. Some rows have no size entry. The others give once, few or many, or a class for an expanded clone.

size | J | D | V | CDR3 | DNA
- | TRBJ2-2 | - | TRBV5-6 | CASSLYGRGTGELFF | TGTGCCAGCAGCTTGTACGGGAGAGGAACCGGGGAGCTGTTTTTT
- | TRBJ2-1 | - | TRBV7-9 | CASSSRGPDEQFF | TGTGCCAGCAGCTCTCGGGGGCCGGATGAGCAGTTCTTC
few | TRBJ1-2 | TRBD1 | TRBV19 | CASSRDGQGGYYGYTF | TGTGCCAGTAGTAGGGACGGACAGGGGGGCTACTATGGCTACACCTTC
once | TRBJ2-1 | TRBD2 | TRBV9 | CASSVAGGPYNEQFF | TGTGCCAGCAGCGTAGCGGGAGGGCCGTATAATGAGCAGTTCTTC
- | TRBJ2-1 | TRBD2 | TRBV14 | CASSQGATSVGEQFF | TGTGCCAGCAGCCAAGGGGCGACTAGCGTCGGTGAGCAGTTCTTC
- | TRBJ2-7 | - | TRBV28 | CASSSLWGRNSYEQYF | TGTGCCAGCAGTTCCCTTTGGGGGAGGAATTCCTACGAGCAGTACTTC
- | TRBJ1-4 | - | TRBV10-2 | CASSRGNPATNEKLFF | TGCGCCAGCAGTAGGGGGAACCCTGCAACTAATGAAAAACTGTTTTTT
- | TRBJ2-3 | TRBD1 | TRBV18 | CASSPPDRDLDTQYF | TGTGCCAGCTCACCACCGGACAGGGATTTAGATACGCAGTATTTT
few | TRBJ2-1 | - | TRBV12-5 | CASGLVLGLTYNEQFF | TGTGCTAGTGGTTTGGTACTTGGCCTAACCTACAATGAGCAGTTCTTC
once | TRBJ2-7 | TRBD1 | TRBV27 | CASSQQGVSYEQYF | TGTGCCAGCAGTCAACAGGGGGTCTCGTACGAGCAGTACTTC
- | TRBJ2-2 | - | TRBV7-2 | CASRLGTTSGELFF | TGTGCCAGCAGACTCGGGACGACCTCCGGGGAGCTGTTTTTT
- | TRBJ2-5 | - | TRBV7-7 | CASSLAAVETQYF | TGTGCTAGCAGCTTAGCGGCGGTGGAGACCCAGTACTTC
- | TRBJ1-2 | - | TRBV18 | CASSPLGAENYGYTF | TGTGCCAGCTCACCACTAGGGGCCGAAAACTATGGCTACACCTTC
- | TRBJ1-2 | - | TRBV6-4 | CASSPVGGGYGYTF | TGTGCCAGCAGTCCCGTCGGGGGCGGATATGGCTACACCTTC
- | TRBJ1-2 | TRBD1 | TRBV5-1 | CASSLEAGGYGYTF | TGCGCCAGCAGCTTGGAGGCAGGGGGCTATGGCTACACCTTC
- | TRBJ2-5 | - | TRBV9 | CASSVTPTSQKETQYF | TGTGCCAGCAGCGTCACCCCAACTAGCCAGAAAGAGACCCAGTACTTC
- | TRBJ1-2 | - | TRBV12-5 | CASGLSTGDYGYTF | TGTGCTAGTGGTTTAAGTACGGGGGACTATGGCTACACCTTC
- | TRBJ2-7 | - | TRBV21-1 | CASSKVGDEQYF | TGTGCCAGCAGCAAGGTGGGGGACGAGCAGTACTTC
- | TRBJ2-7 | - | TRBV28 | CATSERSYEQYF | TGTGCCACTAGCGAGCGCTCCTACGAGCAGTACTTC
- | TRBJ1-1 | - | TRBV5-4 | CASSPGSYTEAFF | TGTGCCAGCAGCCCCGGGAGTTACACTGAAGCTTTCTTT
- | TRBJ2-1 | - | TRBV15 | CATSRDKGYNEQFF | TGTGCCACCAGCAGAGACAAGGGTTACAATGAGCAGTTCTTC
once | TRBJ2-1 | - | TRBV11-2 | CASSFALGGNEQFF | TGTGCCAGCAGCTTCGCCTTAGGGGGCAATGAGCAGTTCTTC
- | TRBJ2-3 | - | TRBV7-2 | CASSSDSDTQYF | TGTGCCAGCAGCTCCGACTCAGATACGCAGTATTTT
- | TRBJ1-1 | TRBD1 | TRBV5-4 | CASSSGQNFSPNTEAFF | TGTGCCAGCAGCTCGGGACAGAATTTTTCTCCTAACACTGAAGCTTTCTTT
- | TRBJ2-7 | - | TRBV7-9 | CASSLALSYEQYF | TGTGCCAGCAGCTTGGCGCTCTCCTACGAGCAGTACTTC
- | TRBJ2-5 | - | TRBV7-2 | CASSDKVGRGEYF | TGTGCCAGCAGCGACAAAGTCGGCAGGGGCGAGTACTTC
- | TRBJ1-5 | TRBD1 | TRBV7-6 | CASSLEDRVNQPQHF | TGTGCCAGCAGCTTAGAGGACAGGGTTAATCAGCCCCAGCATTTT
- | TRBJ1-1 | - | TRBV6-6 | CASSSLQDTEAFF | TGTGCCAGCAGTTCCCTTCAGGACACTGAAGCTTTCTTT
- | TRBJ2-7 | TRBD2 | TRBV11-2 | CASSQTSGGAFYYEQYF | TGTGCCAGCAGCCAAACTAGCGGGGGGGCTTTTTACTACGAGCAGTACTTC
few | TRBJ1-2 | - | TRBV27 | CASSLNSGAGYTF | TGTGCCAGCAGTTTAAATTCGGGGGCTGGCTACACCTTC
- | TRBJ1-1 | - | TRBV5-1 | CASSLEPVRTEAFF | TGCGCCAGCAGCTTGGAACCCGTAAGGACTGAAGCTTTCTTT
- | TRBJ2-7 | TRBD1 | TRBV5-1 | CASSPRQGQNTYEQYF | TGCGCCAGCAGCCCCCGACAGGGACAGAATACCTACGAGCAGTACTTC
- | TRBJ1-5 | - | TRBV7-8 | CASSVLNRVGNRPQHF | TGTGCCAGCAGCGTCCTAAACAGGGTTGGCAATCGGCCCCAGCATTTT
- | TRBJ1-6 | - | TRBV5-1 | CASNPSFPGDSPLHF | TGCGCCAGCAACCCATCATTCCCCGGAGATTCACCCCTCCACTTT
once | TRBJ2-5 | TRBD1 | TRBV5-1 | CASNPGTEETQYF | TGCGCCAGCAACCCCGGGACAGAAGAGACCCAGTACTTC
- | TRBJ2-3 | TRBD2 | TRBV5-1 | CASSYGTSGTDTQYF | TGCGCCAGCAGCTACGGGACTAGCGGCACAGATACGCAGTATTTT
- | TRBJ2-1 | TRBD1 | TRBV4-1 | CASSQGQGVVNEQFF | TGCGCCAGCAGCCAAGGACAGGGGGTGGTTAATGAGCAGTTCTTC
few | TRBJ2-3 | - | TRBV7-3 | CASSPRGASTDTQYF | TGTGCCAGCAGCCCCAGAGGAGCTAGCACAGATACGCAGTATTTT
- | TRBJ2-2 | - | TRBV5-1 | CASFRGGGNTGELFF | TGCGCCAGCTTCCGCGGGGGCGGAAACACCGGGGAGCTGTTTTTT
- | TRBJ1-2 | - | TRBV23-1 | CASSQYGKSRVDNYGYTF | TGCGCCAGCAGTCAATACGGCAAGAGCCGGGTCGACAACTATGGCTACACCTTC
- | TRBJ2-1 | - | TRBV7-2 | CASSLNPYRDEQFF | TGTGCCAGCAGCTTAAATCCCTATAGGGATGAGCAGTTCTTC
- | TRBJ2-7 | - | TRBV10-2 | CASRETGTGPYEQYF | TGCGCCAGCAGGGAGACCGGGACTGGTCCCTACGAGCAGTACTTC
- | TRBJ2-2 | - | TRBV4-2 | CASSQDRAVGTGELFF | TGTGCCAGCAGCCAAGACAGGGCGGTTGGCACCGGGGAGCTGTTTTTT
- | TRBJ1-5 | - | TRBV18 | CASSPHTDQPQHF | TGTGCCAGCTCACCCCACACCGATCAGCCCCAGCATTTT
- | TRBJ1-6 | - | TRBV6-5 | CASSRTVDSPLHF | TGTGCCAGCAGTCGAACCGTCGACTCACCCCTCCACTTT
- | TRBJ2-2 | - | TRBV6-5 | CASRYNTGELFF | TGTGCCAGCAGATACAACACCGGGGAGCTGTTTTTT
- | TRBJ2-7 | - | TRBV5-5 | CASSLGGLAGEQYF | TGTGCCAGCAGCTTGGGGGGACTGGCGGGGGAGCAGTACTTC
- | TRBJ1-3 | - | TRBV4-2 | CASSQARGFSGNTIYF | TGTGCCAGCAGCCAAGCAAGAGGGTTCTCTGGAAACACCATATATTTT
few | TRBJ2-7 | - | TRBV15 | CATSRDETGSSYEQYF | TGTGCCACCAGCAGAGATGAAACGGGAAGCTCCTACGAGCAGTACTTC
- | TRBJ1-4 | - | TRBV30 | CAWSGFGGTNEKLFF | TGTGCCTGGAGTGGGTTCGGTGGAACTAATGAAAAACTGTTTTTT
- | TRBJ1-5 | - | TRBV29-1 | CSASHSNQPQHF | TGCAGCGCCAGTCATAGCAATCAGCCCCAGCATTTT
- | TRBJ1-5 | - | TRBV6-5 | CASGGGGNQPQHF | TGTGCCAGCGGGGGTGGGGGTAATCAGCCCCAGCATTTT
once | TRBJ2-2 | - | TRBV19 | CASKSGPSPGELFF | TGTGCCAGTAAGAGTGGACCTTCCCCCGGGGAGCTGTTTTTT
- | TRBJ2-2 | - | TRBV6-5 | CASRRTGYTGELFF | TGTGCCAGCAGACGGACGGGTTACACCGGGGAGCTGTTTTTT